This is a list of T cell receptor beta chains from one sample in a study of blood T cells in healthy people across ages. MiXCR, run by TCRdb on the 5' RACE reads, gives a single entry per CDR3 protein. The sample has 800,000 or so distinct CDR3 sequences; just under 25% are singletons. These data also formed part of another study, on T cells of mothers and their children.

Sequencing was performed on blood. The receptors here all came from a boy under 18 in good health. CDR3s include the opening cysteine and the closing phenylalanine or tryptophan. D genes are given only for firm matches.

cdr3_nt cdr3_aa j_call v_call d_call
TGTGCCAGCAGCAAGAGGGGTTATCGGACAGATACGCAGTATTTT CASSKRGYRTDTQYF TRBJ2-3 TRBV11-2 -
TGCAGCGTTGAATTGGCCAGAGCAGGCACAGATACGCAGTATTTT CSVELARAGTDTQYF TRBJ2-3 TRBV29-1 -
TGCGCCAGCAGCCAAGATAATACAGGCGCCTATGGCTACACCTTC CASSQDNTGAYGYTF TRBJ1-2 TRBV4-1 -
TGTGCCAGCAGTTCCCGGGGGCCCTCCTACGAGCAGTACTTC CASSSRGPSYEQYF TRBJ2-7 TRBV28 -
TGCGCCAGCAGCCCCCAGCTGGAGTTAGTCGAGCAGTACTTC CASSPQLELVEQYF TRBJ2-7 TRBV4-1 -
TGTGCCAGCAGCTTAACAGCCGTCTTGGAGCAGTACTTC CASSLTAVLEQYF TRBJ2-5 TRBV7-2 -
TGTGCCAGCAGCCCAAGGGACAGCGCCGTGGGAGATACGCAGTATTTT CASSPRDSAVGDTQYF TRBJ2-3 TRBV7-9 TRBD1
TGTGCCAGCAGTTCAAGGATGGCCGGGGAGCTGTTTTTT CASSSRMAGELFF TRBJ2-2 TRBV28 -
TGTGCCAGCAGTCTTCTGAGGGCTAGAGCAGATACGCAGTATTTT CASSLLRARADTQYF TRBJ2-3 TRBV12-3/TRBV12-4 -
TGTGCCAGCATCCCTGGGGACAGGGCCGACACGTCCTATGGCTACACCTTC CASIPGDRADTSYGYTF TRBJ1-2 TRBV12-3/TRBV12-4 TRBD1
TGTGCCAGCAGTGAGCTAGCGGGAGTTGGTGAGACCCAGTACTTC CASSELAGVGETQYF TRBJ2-5 TRBV2 TRBD2
TGTGCCAGCAGGAAACAGGGGGGTTTGAACGAGCAGTACTTC CASRKQGGLNEQYF TRBJ2-7 TRBV28 TRBD1
TGCAGTGCCCCGCCTAGTCGGGGGGCGGGTAATGAGCAGTTCTTC CSAPPSRGAGNEQFF TRBJ2-1 TRBV20-1 -
TGTGCCAGCAGTTTACAGGACAGGTTGCCCTACAATGAGCAGTTCTTC CASSLQDRLPYNEQFF TRBJ2-1 TRBV28 TRBD1